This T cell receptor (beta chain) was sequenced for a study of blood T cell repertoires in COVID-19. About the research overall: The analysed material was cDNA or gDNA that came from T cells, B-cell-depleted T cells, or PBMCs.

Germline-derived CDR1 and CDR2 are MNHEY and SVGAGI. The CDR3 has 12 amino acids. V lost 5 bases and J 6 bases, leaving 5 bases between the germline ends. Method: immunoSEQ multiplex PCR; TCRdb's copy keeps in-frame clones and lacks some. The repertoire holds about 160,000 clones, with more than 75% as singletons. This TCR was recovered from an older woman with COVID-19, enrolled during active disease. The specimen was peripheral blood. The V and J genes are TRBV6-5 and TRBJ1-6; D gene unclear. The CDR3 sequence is CASSSGNSPLHF. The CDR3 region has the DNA TGTGCCAGCAGTAGCGGTAATTCACCCCTCCACTTT.